The rows below give T cell receptor beta chains drawn from one sample of a study of CD8 T cells in ankylosing spondylitis. TCRdb recomputed calls from the 5' RACE reads with MiXCR, one row per CDR3 protein. The repertoire consists of 250,000 to 400,000 distinct CDR3 sequences, with roughly 12% occurring once and the leading ten covering around 8.4%. The sequencing sample was made of blood, either unsorted or a sorted T cell fraction (not recorded which). Receptors were obtained from a female donor with ankylosing spondylitis or in good health (not recorded which). CDR3s include the opening cysteine and the closing phenylalanine or tryptophan. A D gene is named only where the DNA matches it firmly. Size values are once, few and many counts, or a class for expanded clones, and some rows have none.

V	size	J	D	CDR3	DNA
TRBV4-3	NA	TRBJ2-3	NA	CASSQQGGVTDTQYF	TGCGCCAGCAGCCAACAGGGTGGTGTAACAGATACGCAGTATTTT
TRBV5-5	NA	TRBJ2-3	NA	CASSLVRGTDTQYF	TGTGCCAGCAGCTTGGTGAGGGGCACAGATACGCAGTATTTT
TRBV5-6	few	TRBJ2-4	NA	CASSKPRKNIQYF	TGTGCCAGCAGCAAGCCCAGGAAAAACATTCAGTACTTC
TRBV11-3	many	TRBJ2-5	NA	CASSLGGGDNQETQYF	TGTGCCAGCAGCTTAGGTGGTGGGGACAACCAAGAGACCCAGTACTTC
TRBV27	many	TRBJ1-5	NA	CASSFQGFGQPQHF	TGTGCCAGCAGTTTCCAGGGATTCGGTCAGCCCCAGCATTTT
TRBV11-2	NA	TRBJ1-1	TRBD1	CASSFPKKQGTGAEAFF	TGTGCCAGCAGCTTCCCTAAAAAACAGGGGACGGGGGCTGAAGCTTTCTTT
TRBV24-1	NA	TRBJ2-2	NA	CATSDIGGPNTGELFF	TGTGCCACCAGTGATATAGGGGGGCCGAACACCGGGGAGCTGTTTTTT
TRBV20-1	many	TRBJ2-7	NA	CSAPEGGQSSYEQYF	TGCAGTGCTCCAGAGGGGGGACAGAGCTCCTACGAGCAGTACTTC
TRBV20-1	many	TRBJ1-1	TRBD1	CSARDQGQGYTEAFF	TGCAGTGCTAGAGATCAAGGACAGGGGTACACTGAAGCTTTCTTT
TRBV28	few	TRBJ2-2	TRBD1	CASSTPSWTGGGHTGELFF	TGTGCCAGCAGCACGCCCTCCTGGACAGGGGGGGGTCACACCGGGGAGCTGTTTTTT
TRBV5-1	few	TRBJ2-6	NA	CASGLVSGANVLTF	TGCGCCAGCGGGTTGGTTTCTGGGGCCAACGTCCTGACTTTC
TRBV24-1	NA	TRBJ1-5	NA	CASGALGPQHF	TGTGCCTCGGGTGCGTTAGGGCCCCAGCATTTT
TRBV5-1	many	TRBJ1-1	NA	CASSLGALNTEAFF	TGCGCCAGCAGCTTGGGGGCGTTGAACACTGAAGCTTTCTTT
TRBV29-1	many	TRBJ2-5	NA	CSVEEFPDNIRETQYF	TGCAGCGTTGAAGAGTTCCCGGACAACATTAGAGAGACCCAGTACTTC
TRBV4-1	many	TRBJ1-2	NA	CASSQDQVAPYGYTF	TGCGCCAGCAGCCAAGATCAGGTCGCCCCCTATGGCTACACCTTC
TRBV5-1	many	TRBJ1-2	NA	CASSLGRPNGYTF	TGCGCCAGCAGCTTGGGTAGACCCAATGGCTACACCTTC
TRBV20-1	NA	TRBJ2-2	NA	CSAGRSGELFF	TGCAGTGCCGGAAGATCCGGGGAGCTGTTTTTT
TRBV6-1	few	TRBJ1-1	TRBD1	CASRAGGRPEAFF	TGTGCCAGCAGGGCAGGGGGCAGGCCTGAAGCTTTCTTT
TRBV6-2/TRBV6-3	many	TRBJ2-2	TRBD2	CASSQPGLAVDTGELFF	TGTGCCAGCAGCCAACCGGGACTAGCGGTTGACACCGGGGAGCTGTTTTTT
TRBV25-1	NA	TRBJ1-6	NA	CASSEQGQSSYNSPLHF	TGTGCCAGCAGTGAACAGGGGCAGAGCTCCTATAATTCACCCCTCCACTTT
TRBV5-1	many	TRBJ1-1	NA	CASSLGREGVNTEAFF	TGCGCCAGCAGCTTAGGGCGGGAGGGTGTGAACACTGAAGCTTTCTTT
TRBV7-2	many	TRBJ2-3	NA	CASSPGTSTDTQYF	TGTGCCAGCAGCCCCGGGACAAGCACAGATACGCAGTATTTT
TRBV7-2	many	TRBJ1-6	NA	CASSLTGPNSPLHF	TGTGCCAGCAGCTTAACAGGGCCCAATTCACCCCTCCACTTT
TRBV5-1	many	TRBJ1-1	NA	CASSTEPTVNTEAFF	TGCGCCAGCAGCACAGAGCCGACCGTGAACACTGAAGCTTTCTTT
TRBV7-6	NA	TRBJ1-1	TRBD1	CASSLAWRQGGTEAFF	TGTGCCAGCAGCTTAGCGTGGAGACAGGGAGGAACTGAAGCTTTCTTT
TRBV7-2	NA	TRBJ2-2	NA	CASSPQPVGVTGELFF	TGTGCCAGCAGCCCGCAACCAGTCGGCGTCACCGGGGAGCTGTTTTTT
TRBV5-4	NA	TRBJ2-1	TRBD2	CASSSGLAGNSYNEQFF	TGTGCCAGCAGCTCTGGACTAGCGGGGAACTCCTACAATGAGCAGTTCTTC
TRBV12-3/TRBV12-4	many	TRBJ2-7	TRBD1	CASSISLGQQQYF	TGTGCCAGCAGCATCAGCCTGGGACAGCAGCAGTACTTC
TRBV15	few	TRBJ2-2	TRBD2	CATSRDRGGNTGELFF	TGTGCCACCAGCAGAGATCGGGGGGGGAACACCGGGGAGCTGTTTTTT
TRBV5-1	NA	TRBJ2-3	NA	CASRPQATGTSTDTQYF	TGCGCCAGCAGACCACAGGCGACAGGGACTAGCACAGATACGCAGTATTTT
TRBV14	NA	TRBJ1-5	NA	CASSQGGLGSNQPQHF	TGTGCCAGCAGCCAAGGCGGGCTGGGTAGCAATCAGCCCCAGCATTTT
TRBV11-2	many	TRBJ2-7	NA	CASSLSPSYEQYF	TGTGCCAGCAGCCTAAGCCCCTCCTACGAGCAGTACTTC
TRBV7-6	few	TRBJ2-7	TRBD2	CASSLVPSGSASYEQYF	TGTGCCAGCAGCTTAGTCCCTAGCGGGAGTGCATCCTACGAGCAGTACTTC
TRBV25-1	many	TRBJ2-7	NA	CASRAGVYEQYF	TGTGCCAGCAGGGCAGGGGTGTACGAGCAGTACTTC
TRBV12-3/TRBV12-4	NA	TRBJ2-3	NA	CASSAAQRDTQYF	TGTGCCAGCAGTGCCGCCCAGAGAGATACGCAGTATTTT
TRBV7-8	many	TRBJ2-3	NA	CASSHFRSGWAGGGTDTQYF	TGTGCCAGCAGTCACTTTCGGAGTGGTTGGGCAGGGGGGGGAACAGATACGCAGTATTTT
TRBV7-3	NA	TRBJ2-2	TRBD1	CASSEGQGEVGELFF	TGTGCCAGCAGCGAGGGACAGGGGGAGGTCGGGGAGCTGTTTTTT
TRBV5-1	many	TRBJ2-2	NA	CASSKLAQTGELFF	TGCGCCAGCAGCAAGCTAGCCCAAACCGGGGAGCTGTTTTTT
TRBV2	NA	TRBJ2-6	TRBD1	CASRQGFGANVLTF	TGTGCCAGCAGACAGGGGTTTGGGGCCAACGTCCTGACTTTC
TRBV5-6	NA	TRBJ2-3	TRBD2	CASSGTSGDPSTDTQYF	TGTGCCAGCAGCGGGACTAGCGGGGACCCTAGCACAGATACGCAGTATTTT
TRBV19	many	TRBJ1-1	TRBD1	CASSKGTGWTEAFF	TGTGCCAGTTCAAAGGGGACAGGATGGACTGAAGCTTTCTTT
TRBV20-1	many	TRBJ2-2	NA	CSARDGSGPDGELFF	TGCAGTGCTAGAGATGGGAGCGGGCCAGACGGGGAGCTGTTTTTT
TRBV7-9	many	TRBJ2-7	NA	CASSPDFLSYEQYF	TGTGCCAGCAGCCCCGACTTCCTCTCCTACGAGCAGTACTTC
TRBV5-1	many	TRBJ2-5	NA	CASSSPGEETQYF	TGCGCCAGCAGCTCACCGGGAGAAGAGACCCAGTACTTC
TRBV30	few	TRBJ2-7	NA	CAWSVGVYEQYF	TGTGCCTGGAGTGTCGGGGTTTACGAGCAGTACTTC
TRBV20-1	many	TRBJ2-3	NA	CSARDMREARPDTQYF	TGCAGTGCTAGAGATATGAGGGAGGCCCGCCCAGATACGCAGTATTTT
TRBV20-1	many	TRBJ1-5	TRBD1	CSVAGGNQPQHF	TGCAGTGTGGCAGGGGGAAATCAGCCCCAGCATTTT
TRBV20-1	NA	TRBJ1-1	NA	CSARDPGRNTEAFF	TGCAGTGCTAGAGACCCAGGGAGAAACACTGAAGCTTTCTTT
TRBV24-1	NA	TRBJ1-2	NA	CATSDGDGVYGYTF	TGTGCCACCAGTGACGGAGACGGAGTCTATGGCTACACCTTC
TRBV5-1	NA	TRBJ2-2	NA	CASSLAPRGGTGELFF	TGCGCCAGCAGCTTGGCCCCCCGGGGCGGCACCGGGGAGCTGTTTTTT